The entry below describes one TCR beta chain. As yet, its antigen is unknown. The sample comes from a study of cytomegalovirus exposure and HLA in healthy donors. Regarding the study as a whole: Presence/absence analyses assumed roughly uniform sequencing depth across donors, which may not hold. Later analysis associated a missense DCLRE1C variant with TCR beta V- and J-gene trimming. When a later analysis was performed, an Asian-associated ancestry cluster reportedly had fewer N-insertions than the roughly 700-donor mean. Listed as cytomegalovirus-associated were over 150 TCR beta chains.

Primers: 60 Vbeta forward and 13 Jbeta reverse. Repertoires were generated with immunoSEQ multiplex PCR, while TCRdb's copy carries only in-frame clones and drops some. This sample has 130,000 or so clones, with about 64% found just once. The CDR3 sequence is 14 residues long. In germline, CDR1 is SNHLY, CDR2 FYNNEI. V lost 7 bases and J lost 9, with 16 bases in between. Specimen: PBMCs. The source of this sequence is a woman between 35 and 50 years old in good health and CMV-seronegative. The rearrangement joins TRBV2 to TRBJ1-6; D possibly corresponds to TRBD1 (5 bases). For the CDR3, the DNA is TGTGCCAGCAAGCTTGGACAACCCACTTCACCCCTCCACTTT. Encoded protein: CASKLGQPTSPLHF.